This TCR beta chain was documented in a study of blood T cell repertoires in COVID-19. The germline V and J ends were trimmed by 4 bases and 5 bases, with 10 bases remaining between them. Germline lookup yields CDR1 SGHTA and CDR2 FQGNSA. CDR3 length: 13 amino acids. The table came from immunoSEQ multiplex PCR; TCRdb's copy has only in-frame clones and leaves some out. The table records about 130,000 clones, roughly 87% of them present only once. Material for sequencing was PBMCs or T cells enriched from blood (not recorded which). The receptor was derived from a man aged 30-40 years who had recovered from COVID-19. The V and J genes are TRBV7-2 and TRBJ2-3; the D gene is possibly TRBD2 (5 bases). The CDR3 sequence is CASSSTAGDTQYF. The CDR3, as DNA: TGTGCCAGCAGCTCCACGGCGGGAGATACGCAGTATTTT.